These 27 T cell receptor beta chains originate from one sample sequenced in a study of monozygotic twins with inflammatory bowel disease (dated by TCRdb to about 2019). The method was 5' RACE. TCRdb records Illumina HiSeq 2500 as the sequencer. TCRdb reprocessed the reads; each CDR3 protein sequence makes one entry, and DNA is unavailable. This sample's listing comprises about 160,000 distinct CDR3 sequences. The top ten clones comprise 2% to 2.5% of the sample. The source material was blood. Receptors were obtained from a human donor with ulcerative colitis or Crohn's disease, or a healthy co-twin of an affected twin (not recorded which).

The V and J genes are TRBV7-3 and TRBJ2-1; TCRdb reports TRBD2, a call that lacks DNA to check it against. This CDR3 spans 15 amino acids. Germline V gives CDR1 SGHTA, CDR2 FQGTGA. This chain's CDR3 is CASSPSSGSGNEQFF. Looking up the rest from reference TRBV7-3 and TRBJ2-1 gives the full variable domain: GAGVSQTPSNKVTEKGKYVELRCDPISGHTALYWYRQSLGQGPEFLIYFQGTGAADDSGLPNDRFFAVRPEGSVSTLKIQRTERGDSAVYLCASSPSSGSGNEQFFGPGTRLTVL.

The V call is TRBV5-4, the J call TRBJ2-3; the D gene TCRdb calls, TRBD2, cannot be checked with no DNA. The CDR3 covers 15 residues. CDR1 is SGHNT and CDR2 is YYREEE in the germline V gene (reference sequence). The CDR3 sequence: CASTMDRERTDTQYF.

The rearrangement joins TRBV7-2 to TRBJ1-1; TCRdb's D gene call, TRBD1, goes unchecked for lack of DNA. The CDR3 covers 15 residues. Germline CDR1 SGHTA, CDR2 FQGNSA. CDR3 sequence: CASSLDGAMNTEAFF.

The J gene is TRBJ1-4, the V gene TRBV25-1; without DNA, the TCRdb call of TRBD1 cannot be checked. This CDR3 has 15 residues. Germline V gene sequence: CDR1 MGHDK, CDR2 SYGVNS. The CDR3 loop reads CASSESGWDNEKLFF.

The chain has TRBV12-3 or TRBV12-4 and TRBJ2-1; TCRdb gives TRBD2 as the D gene, but with no DNA this cannot be confirmed. The CDR3 has 14 amino acids. The CDR3: CASNRAGIHNEQFF.

This chain connects TRBV27 to TRBJ2-7; lacking DNA, the TRBD1 call made by TCRdb goes unchecked. Germline-derived CDR1 and CDR2 are MNHEY and SMNVEV (reference sequence). This CDR3 has 15 amino acids. Here the CDR3 reads CASSLMTGGTDEQYF.

The chain couples TRBV20-1 to TRBJ2-7; TCRdb proposes TRBD1, but this gene call is untestable without DNA. This CDR3 has 13 residues. The germline gives CDR1 DFQATT, CDR2 SNEGSKA (reference sequence). The CDR3 here is CSAHLTGVGEQYF.

This chain joins TRBV5-1 and TRBJ1-3. CDR3 length: 17 amino acids. Germline V gene sequence: CDR1 SGHRS, CDR2 YFSETQ. CDR3 residues: CASSSQDSAFSGNTIYF.

This chain uses TRBV5-1 with TRBJ2-1. The CDR3 is 15 residues long. Per the germline V gene, CDR1 is SGHRS and CDR2 is YFSETQ. The CDR3 loop reads CASSLGTSTVYEQFF.

CDR3 loop: CASSLLPWDGQNNSPLHF. This chain joins TRBV5-1 and TRBJ1-6; the D call from TCRdb, TRBD1, cannot be confirmed without DNA. The length of the CDR3 is 18 residues. Germline CDR1 SGHRS, CDR2 YFSETQ. Looking up the rest from reference TRBV5-1 and TRBJ1-6 gives the full variable domain: KAGVTQTPRYLIKTRGQQVTLSCSPISGHRSVSWYQQTPGQGLQFLFEYFSETQRNKGNFPGRFSGRQFSNSRSEMNVSTLELGDSALYLCASSLLPWDGQNNSPLHFGNGTRLTVT.

The chain has TRBV7-2 and TRBJ2-3; TCRdb designates TRBD2, a call that cannot be tested without DNA. The CDR3 runs 15 residues. The germline gives CDR1 SGHTA, CDR2 FQGNSA. CDR3 sequence reads: CASSHGPTYTDTQYF.

The chain combines TRBV2 with TRBJ2-7; no DNA is available, so the TRBD1 call from TCRdb remains unchecked. CDR1 and CDR2 (germline): SNHLY, FYNNEI. This CDR3 has 15 amino acids. The CDR3 sequence is CASSYTGPFPYEQYF.

V usage is TRBV5-4 and J usage is TRBJ2-7; absent DNA, TCRdb's TRBD1 call cannot be checked. Germline CDR1 is SGHNT and CDR2 is YYREEE (reference sequence). The CDR3 sequence is 14 residues long. The CDR3 here is CASSGGLTGTKQYF.

The J gene is TRBJ1-1, the V gene TRBV7-2. This CDR3 comprises 13 residues. Germline V gene sequence: CDR1 SGHTA, CDR2 FQGNSA. The CDR3 sequence is CASTIQTNTEAFF. The full variable domain, completed using reference TRBV7-2 and TRBJ1-1, is GAGVSQSPSNKVTEKGKDVELRCDPISGHTALYWYRQSLGQGLEFLIYFQGNSAPDKSGLPSDRFSAERTGGSVSTLTIQRTQQEDSAVYLCASTIQTNTEAFFGQGTRLTVV.

V gene TRBV18 combines with J gene TRBJ2-6. The length of the CDR3 is 17 residues. In germline, CDR1 is KGHSH, CDR2 LQKENI. The CDR3 region is CASSPRTGNSGANVLTF. Filled out from reference TRBV18 and TRBJ2-6, the complete variable domain reads NAGVMQNPRHLVRRRGQEARLRCSPMKGHSHVYWYRQLPEEGLKFMVYLQKENIIDESGMPKERFSAEFPKEGPSILRIQQVVRGDSAAYFCASSPRTGNSGANVLTFGAGSRLTVL.

This rearrangement joins TRBV20-1 to TRBJ1-4; the TCRdb D gene call, TRBD1, has no DNA to confirm it. CDR1 is DFQATT, CDR2 SNEGSKA, per germline (reference sequence). This CDR3 has 15 residues. CDR3 in amino acids: CSARPPGTRNEKLFF.

This CDR3 reads CASSLNTGGLSTDTQYF. This sequence joins TRBV7-6 and TRBJ2-3; the TCRdb call, TRBD2, lacks DNA for checking. The CDR3 spans 17 residues. CDR1 is SGHVS, CDR2 FNYEAQ, per germline.

This chain connects TRBV3-1 to TRBJ2-1; TCRdb's D call of TRBD1 is untestable without DNA. CDR1 LGHDT and CDR2 YNNKEL come from the germline V gene (reference sequence). The CDR3 runs 16 residues. Here the CDR3 reads CASSQHPGVVGNEQFF.

V gene TRBV19 combines with J gene TRBJ1-5; absent DNA, TCRdb's TRBD1 call cannot be checked. Germline V gene data show CDR1 as LNHDA and CDR2 as SQIVND (reference sequence). The CDR3 loop spans 15 amino acids. The CDR3 spells CASSIRGASNQPQHF.

This chain links TRBV20-1 with TRBJ2-2; lacking DNA, the TRBD2 call made by TCRdb goes unchecked. This CDR3 is built from 20 residues. CDR1 is DFQATT, CDR2 SNEGSKA, per germline (reference sequence). CDR3 loop: CSARDEVTSGRALDTGELFF.

CDR3 protein: CASSHRGAQETQYF. The genes are TRBV5-5 and TRBJ2-5; with no DNA, the TCRdb D assignment of TRBD1 cannot be verified. Germline loops: CDR1 SGHKS, CDR2 YYEKEE (reference sequence). The CDR3 spans 14 residues.

The chain joins TRBV7-2 to TRBJ2-3. This CDR3 region has 16 residues. CDR1 SGHTA and CDR2 FQGNSA come from the germline V gene. CDR3 loop: CASSLGADRSTDTQYF.

The J gene is TRBJ1-1, the V gene TRBV4-1; the TCRdb call, TRBD1, lacks DNA for checking. Germline values: CDR1 MGHRA, CDR2 YSYEKL. CDR3 length equals 15 residues. The CDR3 reads CASSQEGAVGTEAFF.

The chain uses TRBV28 and TRBJ2-1; TCRdb outputs TRBD2, but without DNA this stays unchecked. CDR1 and CDR2 from the germline V gene are MDHEN and SYDVKM. This CDR3 comprises 12 residues. CDR3 region: CASSLFNGPQFF.

The chain links TRBV5-1 to TRBJ2-7; TCRdb's D call of TRBD2 is untestable without DNA. The CDR3 covers 14 residues. Germline CDR1 SGHRS, CDR2 YFSETQ. The CDR3 reads CASAASGGAYEQYF.

J is TRBJ2-7 and V is TRBV5-4; TCRdb returns TRBD1, unconfirmable since there is no DNA. The CDR3 runs to 16 residues. The germline V gene has CDR1 SGHNT and CDR2 YYREEE (reference sequence). The CDR3 protein is CASSLVGQLSSYEQYF.

V gene TRBV20-1 combines with J gene TRBJ2-1. The CDR3 is 14 amino acids. The V gene's germline CDR1 is DFQATT and CDR2 SNEGSKA (reference sequence). CDR3 sequence reads: CSAREAGLLNEQFF.